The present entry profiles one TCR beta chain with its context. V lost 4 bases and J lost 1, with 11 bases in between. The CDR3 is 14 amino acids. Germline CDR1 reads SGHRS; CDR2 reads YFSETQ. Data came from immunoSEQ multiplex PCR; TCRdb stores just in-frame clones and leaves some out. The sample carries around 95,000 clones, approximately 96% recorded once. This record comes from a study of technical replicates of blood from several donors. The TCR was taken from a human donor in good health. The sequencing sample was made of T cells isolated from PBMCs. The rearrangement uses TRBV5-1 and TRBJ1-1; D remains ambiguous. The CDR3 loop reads CASSLEAANTEAFF. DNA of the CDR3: TGCGCCAGCAGCCTCGAGGCGGCGAACACTGAAGCTTTCTTT.